One sample yielded the 29 T cell receptor beta chains listed below, sequenced in a study of blood T cell repertoires in COVID-19. Profiled with immunoSEQ multiplex PCR; TCRdb holds only in-frame clones, not every one. The sample comprises some 450,000 clones, around 88% of which are singletons, and roughly 12% rests with the top ten. Sequencing input: peripheral blood. These receptors all stem from a woman aged 50 to 60 with COVID-19, enrolled during active disease.

This chain joins TRBV5-1 and TRBJ1-3; TRBD1 aligns across 7 bases. The CDR3 totals 15 residues. The V segment lost 0 bases and the J segment 4 bases; nucleotides outside the gene matches: 4. Germline assignment: CDR1 SGHRS and CDR2 YFSETQ. The CDR3 sequence: CASSLAQTGGNTIYF. Written as DNA, the CDR3 is TGCGCCAGCAGCTTGGCCCAGACAGGGGGAAACACCATATATTTT.

This chain connects TRBV11-3 to TRBJ2-6; 10 bases line up with TRBD1. Losses at the gene ends were 5 bases for V and 1 base for J; bases not matched to a gene: 8. CDR1 and CDR2 from the germline V gene are SGHNT and YENEEA. The CDR3 sequence is 18 residues long. For the CDR3, the DNA is TGTGCCAGCAGCGGGGGGACAGGGGCCACTTCTGGGGCCAACGTCCTGACTTTC. It yields the protein CASSGGTGATSGANVLTF.

The V call is TRBV6-1, the J call TRBJ2-1; perhaps TRBD1 as D (6 bases). This CDR3 is built from 15 residues. Germline lookup yields CDR1 MNHNS and CDR2 SASEGT. V lost 2 bases and J lost 4, with 12 bases in between. CDR3 sequence: CASSERTALYNEQFF. The DNA for the CDR3 is TGTGCCAGCAGTGAACGGACAGCCCTATACAATGAGCAGTTCTTC.

The genes are TRBV7-9 and TRBJ1-1; 8 bases are a match to TRBD1. The CDR3 contains 12 residues. CDR1 SEHNR and CDR2 FQNEAQ come from the germline V gene (reference sequence). J was trimmed by 6 bases and V by 8 bases; bases with no gene match: 5. The CDR3 nucleotides read TGTGCCAGCGGCAGGGGGCAGGCTGAAGCTTTCTTT. Translating it yields CASGRGQAEAFF.

The chain combines TRBV7-9 with TRBJ1-4; 7 bases align to TRBD1. The CDR3 length is 15 residues. Germline V gene lookup returns CDR1 SEHNR and CDR2 FQNEAQ (reference sequence). Trimming cost V 5 bases and J 2 bases; bases outside gene matches: 5. CDR3 nucleotide sequence: TGTGCCAGCAGCCCCAGGGGGGAGACTAATGAAAAACTGTTTTTT. It codes for CASSPRGETNEKLFF. Full variable domain (outside the CDR3, taken from reference TRBV7-9 and TRBJ1-4): DTGVSQNPRHKITKRGQNVTFRCDPISEHNRLYWYRQTLGQGPEFLTYFQNEAQLEKSRLLSDRFSAERPKGSFSTLEIQRTEQGDSAMYLCASSPRGETNEKLFFGSGTQLSVL.

The CDR3 bases are TGTGCCTGCCAGGGCAGGTGGGGCACAGATACGCAGTATTTT. Its protein is CACQGRWGTDTQYF. The chain links TRBV6-6 to TRBJ2-3; a possible D gene is TRBD1 (5 bases). In germline, CDR1 is MNHNY, CDR2 SVGAGI (reference sequence). This CDR3 spans 14 amino acids. With 11 bases removed from V and 1 base from J, the gap between germline ends came to 16 bases.

The J gene is TRBJ2-7, the V gene TRBV7-6; possibly TRBD1 for D (5 bases). The CDR3 is 15 amino acids. The ends were cut back, 1 base at V and 3 bases at J, with 13 bases in the middle. Germline values: CDR1 SGHVS, CDR2 FNYEAQ. The CDR3: CASSLVLGRVYEQYF. CDR3 sequence (DNA): TGTGCCAGCAGCTTAGTTTTGGGCAGGGTCTACGAGCAGTACTTC.

This clone was seen repeatedly, ten times or more. This chain connects TRBV4-1 to TRBJ1-1; D not resolved. Looked up from germline, CDR1 is MGHRA and CDR2 is YSYEKL. The V gene lost 0 bases and the J gene lost 4 bases, with 15 bases spanning the gap. This CDR3 is 16 amino acids long. CDR3 sequence reads: CASSQDHGLGITEAFF. The CDR3 nucleotides are TGCGCCAGCAGCCAAGATCACGGGTTAGGAATCACTGAAGCTTTCTTT.

This clone was counted only a few times. This sample also contains other DNA sequences that code for the same CDR3. The V and J genes are TRBV12-3 or TRBV12-4 and TRBJ1-1; D not resolved. The CDR3 contains 13 residues. Between the trimmed V and J ends, which lost 1 base and 1 base, there was a span of 4 bases. The CDR3, as DNA: TGTGCCAGCAGTTTAGGACAGAACACTGAAGCTTTCTTT. This sequence encodes CASSLGQNTEAFF.

Only a few counts were recorded for this clone. V is TRBV11-3 and J is TRBJ1-1; D is uncertain. This CDR3 spans 12 amino acids. V lost 4 bases and J lost 4, with 7 bases in between. The germline V gene has CDR1 SGHNT and CDR2 YENEEA. CDR3 amino acids: CASSSGGTEAFF. In DNA form, the CDR3 reads TGTGCCAGCAGCTCCGGCGGCACTGAAGCTTTCTTT. Together with reference TRBV11-3 and TRBJ1-1, the CDR3 gives the full variable domain: EAGVVQSPRYKIIEKKQPVAFWCNPISGHNTLYWYLQNLGQGPELLIRYENEEAVDDSQLPKDRFSAERLKGVDSTLKIQPAELGDSAVYLCASSSGGTEAFFGQGTRLTVV.

The V call is TRBV7-6, the J call TRBJ1-3, with D unresolved. Trimming cost V 1 base and J 4 bases, with 17 bases left between them. CDR3 length equals 17 residues. Germline-derived CDR1 and CDR2 are SGHVS and FNYEAQ. The chain's CDR3 is CASSLGSGLALGNTIYF. As DNA, the CDR3 is TGTGCCAGCAGCTTAGGGTCCGGGTTGGCCTTGGGAAACACCATATATTTT.

The chain uses TRBV5-1 and TRBJ2-1; 13 nucleotides agree with TRBD2. Losses at the gene ends were 6 bases for V and 4 bases for J; bases not matched to a gene: 4. Germline values: CDR1 SGHRS, CDR2 YFSETQ. The CDR3 totals 15 residues. The CDR3 DNA reads TGCGCCAGCACCTCGGGACTAGCGGGGTACAATGAGCAGTTCTTC. Protein sequence: CASTSGLAGYNEQFF.

The V call is TRBV4-1, the J call TRBJ1-4; D not resolved. The CDR3 totals 15 residues. Germline V gene sequence: CDR1 MGHRA, CDR2 YSYEKL. V lost 5 bases to trimming and J lost 8 bases, with 18 bases between them. The CDR3 sequence: CASSYQHQEEEKLFF. CDR3 DNA: TGCGCCAGCAGCTACCAGCATCAGGAAGAAGAAAAACTGTTTTTT.

This clone has just one count. The rearrangement uses TRBV7-3 and TRBJ2-2; D not resolved. The CDR3 contains 12 residues. Per the germline V gene, CDR1 is SGHTA and CDR2 is FQGTGA. V was shortened by 1 base and J by 7 bases, with 4 bases between the two germline ends. CDR3 in amino acids: CASSLRHGELFF. The CDR3, as DNA: TGTGCCAGCAGCTTAAGGCACGGGGAGCTGTTTTTT. Full variable domain (rest looked up from reference TRBV7-3 and TRBJ2-2): GAGVSQTPSNKVTEKGKYVELRCDPISGHTALYWYRQSLGQGPEFLIYFQGTGAADDSGLPNDRFFAVRPEGSVSTLKIQRTERGDSAVYLCASSLRHGELFFGEGSRLTVL.

A word on this clone: Compared with germline, one end of the junction differs, possibly owing to a read error. The chain employs TRBV7-2 and TRBJ2-1, with 10 bases lining up with TRBD2. CDR3 length equals 13 residues. Germline loops: CDR1 SGHTA, CDR2 FQGNSA. The CDR3 loop reads CASSPSLAGGILF. The CDR3 coding sequence is TGTGCCAGCAGCCCTTCATTAGCGGGGGGTATTCTCTTC.

The chain links TRBV2 to TRBJ1-1; D remains ambiguous. The V gene's germline CDR1 is SNHLY and CDR2 FYNNEI. V dropped 4 bases and J dropped 3 bases, with 12 bases sitting between them. This CDR3 has 14 amino acids. CDR3 loop: CASSALPRDTEAFF. The DNA for the CDR3 is TGTGCCAGCAGTGCTCTCCCGAGGGACACTGAAGCTTTCTTT.

V usage is TRBV3-1 (or the pseudogene TRBV3-2) and J usage is TRBJ1-5; no clear D gene. V was pared by 2 bases and J by 4 bases, with 12 bases between. In germline, CDR1 is LGHDT, CDR2 YNNKEL (reference sequence). The CDR3 is 15 amino acids. CDR3 amino acids: CASSQSREVNQPQHF. The CDR3 DNA reads as TGTGCCAGCAGCCAAAGTAGAGAGGTAAATCAGCCCCAGCATTTT.

V gene TRBV28 combines with J gene TRBJ1-2, with D hard to call. V lost 7 bases to trimming and J lost 5 bases, with 14 bases between them. Per the germline V gene, CDR1 is MDHEN and CDR2 is SYDVKM. The CDR3 runs 13 residues. In nucleotides, the CDR3 is TGTGCCAGCACCCCGGGAGGAGGGTATGGCTACACCTTC. It encodes CASTPGGGYGYTF.

Only a few counts were recorded for this clone. CDR3 region: CASSSDRGQYYGYTF. The DNA of the CDR3 is TGTGCCAGCAGTTCGGACAGGGGGCAATACTATGGCTACACCTTC. The J gene is TRBJ1-2, the V gene TRBV6-5; 11 bases align to TRBD1. The V gene's germline CDR1 is MNHEY and CDR2 SVGAGI. The CDR3 has 15 amino acids. The V and J ends lost 4 bases and 3 bases, in that order; junction bases with no gene match: 4.

This rearrangement joins TRBV13 to TRBJ1-1; 8 nucleotides agree with TRBD1. Per germline, CDR1 PRHDT and CDR2 FYEKMQ (reference sequence). V was pared by 5 bases and J by 7 bases, with 3 bases of the junction left unmatched. The CDR3 spans 12 residues. The chain's CDR3 is CASSPGQDEAFF. CDR3 nucleotide sequence: TGTGCCAGCAGCCCGGGACAGGATGAAGCTTTCTTT.

On this clone itself: An end of the junction does not agree with germline; a read error may underlie this. The gene calls are TRBV7-2 and TRBJ2-5; TRBD2 agrees at 8 bases. The CDR3 covers 16 residues. Germline V gives CDR1 SGHTA, CDR2 FQGNSA. The CDR3 reads CASSLAGTRYQETQYF. For the CDR3, the DNA is TGTGCCAGCAGCCTAGCCGGGACTAGGTACCAAGAGACCCAGTACTTC.

The V gene is TRBV6-5, the J gene TRBJ1-1; a weak D match, TRBD1 (6 bases). The CDR3 totals 14 residues. Between the trimmed V and J ends, which lost 7 bases and 3 bases, there was a span of 15 bases. Germline V CDR1 and CDR2: MNHEY, SVGAGI. For the CDR3, the DNA is TGTGCCAGCAAGATGAGGGGGAGCCACACTGAAGCTTTCTTT. Translating gives CASKMRGSHTEAFF.

The chain employs TRBV6-6 and TRBJ1-2, with 8 bases matching TRBD1. Germline assignment: CDR1 MNHNY and CDR2 SVGAGI (reference sequence). CDR3 size: 13 residues. V lost 10 bases to trimming and J lost 0 bases; unmatched junction nucleotides: 4. The CDR3 DNA is TGTGCCACCTTACAGGGGGCTAACTATGGCTACACCTTC. Translation: CATLQGANYGYTF.

J is TRBJ2-7 and V is TRBV30; perhaps TRBD1 as D (5 bases). The CDR3 length is 13 residues. Germline CDR1 and CDR2: GTSNPN and SVGIG (reference sequence). The V end lost 4 bases, the J end lost 3 bases, and 13 bases lay between the germline ends. The CDR3 is CAWNRQPFYEQYF. In nucleotides, the CDR3 is TGTGCCTGGAACCGACAGCCTTTCTACGAGCAGTACTTC.

This chain's CDR3 is CSVGQGALDTQYF. The CDR3 DNA is TGCAGCGTCGGACAGGGGGCTTTAGATACGCAGTATTTT. The chain has TRBV29-1 and TRBJ2-3; TRBD1 matches 11 bases. The CDR3 covers 13 residues. V gave up 6 bases and J gave up 5 bases; unmatched junction bases: 4. The V gene's germline CDR1 is SQVTM and CDR2 ANQGSEA.

V usage is TRBV6-6 and J usage is TRBJ1-3, with D unclear. The germline V gene encodes CDR1 MNHNY and CDR2 SVGAGI (reference sequence). V was pared by 6 bases and J by 2 bases, with 11 bases between. The CDR3 loop spans 14 amino acids. The CDR3: CASSPSGTGNTIYF. In DNA form, the CDR3 reads TGTGCCAGCAGCCCTAGCGGAACTGGAAACACCATATATTTT.

The CDR3: CASSLSYGNTIYF. CDR3 nucleotide sequence: TGTGCCAGCAGCTTGTCTTATGGAAACACCATATATTTT. The chain joins TRBV11-3 to TRBJ1-3; D remains unclear. This CDR3 is built from 13 residues. CDR1 is SGHNT, CDR2 YENEEA, per germline. V lost 3 bases, J lost 3 bases, and 6 bases lay in between.

This clone was seen a single time. J is TRBJ1-1 and V is TRBV7-8; 7 nucleotides match TRBD1. This CDR3 has 15 residues. Per the germline V gene, CDR1 is SGHVS and CDR2 is FQNEAQ. V was pared by 4 bases and J by 5 bases, with 10 bases of the junction left unmatched. DNA of the CDR3: TGTGCCAGCAGCTCCGAAACCGACAGGGTTACTGAAGCTTTCTTT. It codes for CASSSETDRVTEAFF.

The chain uses TRBV7-8 and TRBJ2-7; D perhaps matches TRBD2 (5 bases). V was shortened by 5 bases and J by 2 bases, with 13 bases between the two germline ends. The CDR3 is 14 residues long. The germline V gene has CDR1 SGHVS and CDR2 FQNEAQ. The CDR3 DNA sequence: TGTGCCAGCAGCCCTTTGTCCGGGACCTACGAGCAGTACTTC. Its translation is CASSPLSGTYEQYF.